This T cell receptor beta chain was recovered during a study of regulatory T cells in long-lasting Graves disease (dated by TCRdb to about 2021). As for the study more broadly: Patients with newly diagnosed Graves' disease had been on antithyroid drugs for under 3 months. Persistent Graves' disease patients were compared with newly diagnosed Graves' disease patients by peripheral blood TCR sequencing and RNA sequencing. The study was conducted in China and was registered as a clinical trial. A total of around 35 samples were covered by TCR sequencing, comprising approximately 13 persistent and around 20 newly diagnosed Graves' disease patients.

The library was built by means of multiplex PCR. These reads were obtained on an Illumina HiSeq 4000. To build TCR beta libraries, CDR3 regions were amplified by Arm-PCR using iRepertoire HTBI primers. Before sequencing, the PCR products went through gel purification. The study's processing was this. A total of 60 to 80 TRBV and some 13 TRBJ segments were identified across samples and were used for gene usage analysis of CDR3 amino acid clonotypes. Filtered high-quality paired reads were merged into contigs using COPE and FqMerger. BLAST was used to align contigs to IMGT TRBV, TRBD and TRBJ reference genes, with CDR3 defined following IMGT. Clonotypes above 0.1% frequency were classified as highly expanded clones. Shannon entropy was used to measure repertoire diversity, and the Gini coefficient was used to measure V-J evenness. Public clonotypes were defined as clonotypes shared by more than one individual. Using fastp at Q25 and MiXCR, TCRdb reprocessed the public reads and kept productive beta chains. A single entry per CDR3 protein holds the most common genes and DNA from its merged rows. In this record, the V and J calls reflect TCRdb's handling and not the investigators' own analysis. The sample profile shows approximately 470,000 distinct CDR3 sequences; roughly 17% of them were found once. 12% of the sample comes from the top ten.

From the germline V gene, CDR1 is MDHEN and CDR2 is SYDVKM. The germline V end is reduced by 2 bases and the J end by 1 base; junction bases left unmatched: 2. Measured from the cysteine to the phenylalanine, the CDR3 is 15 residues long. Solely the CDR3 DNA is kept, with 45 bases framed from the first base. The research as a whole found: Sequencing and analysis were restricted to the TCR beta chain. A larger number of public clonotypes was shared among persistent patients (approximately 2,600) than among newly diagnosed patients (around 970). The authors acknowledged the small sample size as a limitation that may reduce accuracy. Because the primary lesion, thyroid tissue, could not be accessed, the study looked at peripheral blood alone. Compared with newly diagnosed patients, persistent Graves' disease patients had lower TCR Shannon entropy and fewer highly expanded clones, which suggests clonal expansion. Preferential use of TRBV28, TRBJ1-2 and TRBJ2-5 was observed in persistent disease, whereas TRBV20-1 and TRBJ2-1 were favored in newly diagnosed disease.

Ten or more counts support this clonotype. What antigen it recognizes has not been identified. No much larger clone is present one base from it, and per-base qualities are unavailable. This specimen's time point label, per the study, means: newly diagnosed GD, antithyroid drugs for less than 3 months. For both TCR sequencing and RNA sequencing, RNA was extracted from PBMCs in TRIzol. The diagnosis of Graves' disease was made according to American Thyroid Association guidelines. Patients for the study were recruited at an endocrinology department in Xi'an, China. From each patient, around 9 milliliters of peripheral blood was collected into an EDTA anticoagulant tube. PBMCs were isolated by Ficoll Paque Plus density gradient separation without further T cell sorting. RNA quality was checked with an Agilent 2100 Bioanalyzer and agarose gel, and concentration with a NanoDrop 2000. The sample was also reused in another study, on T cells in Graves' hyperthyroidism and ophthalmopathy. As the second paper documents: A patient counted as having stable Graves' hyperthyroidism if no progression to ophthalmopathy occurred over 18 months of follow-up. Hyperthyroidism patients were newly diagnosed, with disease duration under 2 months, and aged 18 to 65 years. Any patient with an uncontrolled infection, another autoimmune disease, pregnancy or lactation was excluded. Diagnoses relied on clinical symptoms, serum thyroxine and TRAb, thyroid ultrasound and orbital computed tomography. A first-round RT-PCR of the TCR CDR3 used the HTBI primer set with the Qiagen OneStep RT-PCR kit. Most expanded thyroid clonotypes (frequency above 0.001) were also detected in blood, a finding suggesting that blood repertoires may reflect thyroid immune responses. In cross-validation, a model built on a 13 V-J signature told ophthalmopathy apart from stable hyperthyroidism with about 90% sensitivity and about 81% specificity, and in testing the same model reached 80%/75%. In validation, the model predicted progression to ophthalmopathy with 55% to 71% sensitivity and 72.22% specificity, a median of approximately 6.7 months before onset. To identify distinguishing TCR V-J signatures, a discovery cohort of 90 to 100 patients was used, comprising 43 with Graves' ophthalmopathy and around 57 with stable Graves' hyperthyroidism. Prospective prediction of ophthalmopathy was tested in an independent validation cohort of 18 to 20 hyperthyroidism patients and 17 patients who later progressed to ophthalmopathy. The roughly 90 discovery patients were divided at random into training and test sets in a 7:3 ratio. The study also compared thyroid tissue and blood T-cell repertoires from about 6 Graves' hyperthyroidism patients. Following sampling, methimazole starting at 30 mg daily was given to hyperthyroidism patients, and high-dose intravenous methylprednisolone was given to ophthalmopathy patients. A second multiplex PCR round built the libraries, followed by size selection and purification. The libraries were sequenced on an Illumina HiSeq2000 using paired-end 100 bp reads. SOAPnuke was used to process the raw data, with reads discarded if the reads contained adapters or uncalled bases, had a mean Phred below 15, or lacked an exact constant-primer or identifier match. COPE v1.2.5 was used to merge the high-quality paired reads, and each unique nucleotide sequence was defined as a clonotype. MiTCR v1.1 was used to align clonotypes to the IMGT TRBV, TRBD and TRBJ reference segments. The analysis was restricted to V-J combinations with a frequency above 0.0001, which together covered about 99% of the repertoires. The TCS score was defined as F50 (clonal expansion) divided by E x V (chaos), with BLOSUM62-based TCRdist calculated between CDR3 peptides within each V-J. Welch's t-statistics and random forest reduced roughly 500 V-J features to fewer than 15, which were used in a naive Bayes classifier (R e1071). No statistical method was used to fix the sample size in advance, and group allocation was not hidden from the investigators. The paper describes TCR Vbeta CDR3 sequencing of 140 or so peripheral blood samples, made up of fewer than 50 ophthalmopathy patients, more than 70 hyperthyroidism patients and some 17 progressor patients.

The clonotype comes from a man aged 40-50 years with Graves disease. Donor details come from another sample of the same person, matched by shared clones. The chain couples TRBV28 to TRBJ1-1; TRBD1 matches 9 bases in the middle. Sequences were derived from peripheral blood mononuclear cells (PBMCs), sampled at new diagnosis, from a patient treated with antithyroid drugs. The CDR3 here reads CASSLPQGANTEAFF. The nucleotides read TGTGCCAGCAGTTTACCACAGGGGGCGAACACTGAAGCTTTCTTT.